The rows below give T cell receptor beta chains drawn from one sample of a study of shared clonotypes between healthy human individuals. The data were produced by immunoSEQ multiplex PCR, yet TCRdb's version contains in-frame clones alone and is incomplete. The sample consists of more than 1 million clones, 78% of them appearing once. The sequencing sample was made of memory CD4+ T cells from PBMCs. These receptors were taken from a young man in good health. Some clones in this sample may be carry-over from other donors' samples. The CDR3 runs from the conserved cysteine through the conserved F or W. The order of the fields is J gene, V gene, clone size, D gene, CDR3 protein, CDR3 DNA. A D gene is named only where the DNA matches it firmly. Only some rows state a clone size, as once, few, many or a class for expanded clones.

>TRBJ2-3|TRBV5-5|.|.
CASTWGTSTDTQYF
TGTGCCAGCACTTGGGGGACTAGCACAGATACGCAGTATTTT
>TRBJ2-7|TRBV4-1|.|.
CASSQKGHTARPYEQYF
TGCGCCAGCAGCCAAAAAGGTCACACGGCCAGACCCTACGAGCAGTACTTC
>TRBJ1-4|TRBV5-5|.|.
CASSSLGVGRHGEKLFF
TGTGCCAGCAGCTCACTTGGTGTAGGGCGTCATGGTGAAAAACTGTTTTTT
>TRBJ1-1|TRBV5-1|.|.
CASSRTGNQGTEAFF
TGCGCCAGCAGCCGCACAGGGAATCAAGGCACTGAAGCTTTCTTT
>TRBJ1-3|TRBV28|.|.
CASSLVGYSGNTIYF
TGTGCCAGCAGTTTGGTGGGGTACTCTGGAAACACCATATATTTT
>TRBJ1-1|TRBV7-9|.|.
CASSLAGSEAFF
TGTGCCAGCAGCTTGGCGGGCTCAGAAGCTTTCTTT
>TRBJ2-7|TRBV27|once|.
CASSRGPSLVTYEQYF
TGTGCCAGCAGCCGCGGGCCCTCCTTGGTTACCTACGAGCAGTACTTC
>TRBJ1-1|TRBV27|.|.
CASSLLLGVANTEAFF
TGTGCCAGCAGTTTATTATTGGGAGTAGCGAACACTGAAGCTTTCTTT
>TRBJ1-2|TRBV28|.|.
CASSFPGNLGANYGYTF
TGTGCCAGCAGTTTCCCAGGCAATCTGGGAGCTAACTATGGCTACACCTTC
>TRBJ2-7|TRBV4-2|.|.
CASYPACADYEQYF
TGTGCCAGCTACCCGGCGTGCGCAGACTACGAGCAGTACTTC
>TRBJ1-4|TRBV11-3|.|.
CASSSVLGGREKKLFF
TGTGCCAGCAGCTCAGTTTTAGGGGGGCGGGAGAAAAAACTGTTTTTT
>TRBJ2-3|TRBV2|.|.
CASSERVSTDTQYF
TGTGCCAGCAGTGAAAGGGTGAGCACAGATACGCAGTATTTT
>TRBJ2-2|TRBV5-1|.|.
CASSLSGPDTGELFF
TGCGCCAGCAGCTTGTCAGGGCCGGACACCGGGGAGCTGTTTTTT
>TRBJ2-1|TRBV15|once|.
CATSRETGESRVF
TGTGCCACCAGCAGAGAAACGGGGGAGTCTAGGGTCTTC
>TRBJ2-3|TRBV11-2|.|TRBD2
CASSLDTGLAGDTQYF
TGTGCCAGCAGCTTAGATACGGGACTAGCGGGAGATACGCAGTATTTT
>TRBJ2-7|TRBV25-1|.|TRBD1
CASSRTGGYEQYF
TGTGCCAGCAGTCGGACAGGGGGCTACGAGCAGTACTTC
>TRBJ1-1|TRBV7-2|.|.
CASSLFAEHTEAFF
TGTGCCAGCAGCTTATTCGCCGAGCACACTGAAGCTTTCTTT
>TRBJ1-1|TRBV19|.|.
CASYPRGGATEAFF
TGTGCCAGCTACCCGCGCGGGGGTGCTACTGAAGCTTTCTTT
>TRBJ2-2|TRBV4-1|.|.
CASSQVARNTGELFF
TGCGCCAGCAGCCAAGTTGCTAGGAACACCGGGGAGCTGTTTTTT
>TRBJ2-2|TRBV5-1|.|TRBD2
CASSSGLAGPNTGELFF
TGCGCCAGCAGCTCGGGACTAGCGGGACCTAACACCGGGGAGCTGTTTTTT
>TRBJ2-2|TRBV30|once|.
CAWAQEFGELFF
TGTGCCTGGGCACAGGAATTCGGGGAGCTGTTTTTT
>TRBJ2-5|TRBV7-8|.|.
CASSFSETQYF
TGTGCCAGCAGCTTTAGCGAGACCCAGTACTTC
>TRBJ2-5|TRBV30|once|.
CASSQPGRLWGETQYF
TGTGCCAGTTCCCAACCGGGACGGCTCTGGGGAGAGACCCAGTACTTC
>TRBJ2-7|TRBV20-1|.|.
CSASLGIEQYF
TGCAGTGCTAGTTTAGGGATCGAGCAGTACTTC
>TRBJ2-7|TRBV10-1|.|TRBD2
CASRTPLAGGYEQYF
TGCGCCAGCAGGACCCCTCTAGCGGGAGGCTACGAGCAGTACTTC
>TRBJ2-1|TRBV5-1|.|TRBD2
CASSLRLAGYGFGGREQFF
TGCGCCAGCAGCTTGCGGCTAGCGGGATACGGCTTCGGTGGTCGTGAGCAGTTCTTC
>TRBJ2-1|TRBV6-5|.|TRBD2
CASSYSRLAYNEQFF
TGTGCCAGCAGTTACTCGCGACTAGCTTACAATGAGCAGTTCTTC
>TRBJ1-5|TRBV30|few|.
CAWTRQHNQPQHF
TGTGCCTGGACCCGACAGCACAATCAGCCCCAGCATTTT